This entry features one T cell receptor (beta chain) sequence. The antigen is unknown. The CDR3 sequence is 20 residues long. CDR1 and CDR2 (germline): SGHTA, FQGNSA. With 0 bases clipped from V and 7 bases from J, the junction kept 12 bases outside the gene matches. The authors split each subset's genomic DNA evenly across several immunoSEQ plates. Clones were sequenced by immunoSEQ multiplex PCR, and TCRdb holds only the in-frame ones, with some missing. The sample records more than 2,000,000 clones, 80% to 95% being singletons. The sample originates from a study of shared clonotypes between healthy human individuals. Study-level points and caveats: In contrast to clonotypes shared by all four donors, non-shared clonotypes had lower generation probabilities.

The sequenced sample was naive CD4+ T cells from PBMCs. Subset specified: CD45RA+ positively selected. The rearrangement joins TRBV7-2 to TRBJ2-1; the match to TRBD2 covers 16 bases. The TCR sequence derives from a man in his late teens or twenties in good health. Some clones in this sample may be carry-over from other donors' samples. The CDR3 region has the DNA TGTGCCAGCAGCTTAGCGCCGGGACTAGCGGGAGGGGCATTGAGAAATGAGCAGTTCTTC. Residues: CASSLAPGLAGGALRNEQFF. The full variable domain, in which reference TRBV7-2 and TRBJ2-1 provide the parts outside the CDR3, is GAGVSQSPSNKVTEKGKDVELRCDPISGHTALYWYRQSLGQGLEFLIYFQGNSAPDKSGLPSDRFSAERTGGSVSTLTIQRTQQEDSAVYLCASSLAPGLAGGALRNEQFFGPGTRLTVL.